The 29 T cell receptor beta chains reported below all come from one sample, sequenced in a study of cytomegalovirus exposure and HLA in healthy donors. Primers: 60 Vbeta forward and 13 Jbeta reverse. Here immunoSEQ multiplex PCR was the method, and the copy in TCRdb shows in-frame clones only, minus some. Among 200,000 or so clones listed, 82% were seen once. The sequenced material came from PBMCs. These TCRs come from a woman between 45 and 60 years old in good health and CMV-seropositive.

The chain recombines TRBV7-2 with TRBJ1-4; perhaps TRBD1 as D (5 bases). Germline V CDR1 and CDR2: SGHTA, FQGNSA. Trimming removed 2 bases from V and 6 bases from J, with 10 bases in between. The CDR3 is made up of 14 amino acids. CDR3 in amino acids: CASSLRTRDEKLFF. DNA for the CDR3: TGTGCCAGCAGCTTAAGGACAAGGGATGAAAAACTGTTTTTT.

The J gene is TRBJ2-7, the V gene TRBV7-9; TRBD1 is a possible D gene (6 bases). The CDR3 has 13 amino acids. From germline, CDR1 is SEHNR and CDR2 FQNEAQ (reference sequence). Trimming took 1 base from V and 12 from J, leaving 16 bases between them. In DNA, the CDR3 is TGTGCCAGCAGCTTAGGAAGGGCAGGGGACCCGTACTTC. Its translation is CASSLGRAGDPYF. The variable domain in full, with the rest retrieved from reference TRBV7-9 and TRBJ2-7, is DTGVSQNPRHKITKRGQNVTFRCDPISEHNRLYWYRQTLGQGPEFLTYFQNEAQLEKSRLLSDRFSAERPKGSFSTLEIQRTEQGDSAMYLCASSLGRAGDPYFGPGTRLTVT.

This clone was seen a few times. The CDR3: CASSESTGEAYYSYEQYF. CDR3 in DNA: TGTGCCAGCAGTGAAAGTACAGGAGAAGCCTATTACTCCTACGAGCAGTACTTC. This chain uses TRBV2 with TRBJ2-7; possible D gene TRBD1, 5 bases. CDR3 length: 18 amino acids. Germline lookup yields CDR1 SNHLY and CDR2 FYNNEI. V shed 2 bases and J shed 0 bases, with 20 bases lying between them. The entire variable domain, with the rest obtained from reference TRBV2 and TRBJ2-7, is as follows: EPEVTQTPSHQVTQMGQEVILRCVPISNHLYFYWYRQILGQKVEFLVSFYNNEISEKSEIFDDQFSVERPDGSNFTLKIRSTKLEDSAMYFCASSESTGEAYYSYEQYFGPGTRLTVT.

V is TRBV5-1 and J is TRBJ1-2; TRBD1 aligns across 8 bases. The V and J ends lost 6 bases and 6 bases, in that order; junction bases with no gene match: 10. Germline lookup yields CDR1 SGHRS and CDR2 YFSETQ. The CDR3 is 14 residues long. The CDR3 bases are TGCGCCAGCAACTTTGGGACAGGAGAAGATGGCTACACCTTC. Translated: CASNFGTGEDGYTF.

In the case of this clone: Additional DNA sequences in this sample encode the identical CDR3. The V and J genes are TRBV28 and TRBJ1-1, with a possible D match to TRBD1 (6 bases). Germline CDR1 and CDR2: MDHEN and SYDVKM. V gave up 5 bases and J gave up 3 bases, with 10 bases separating them. The CDR3 spans 13 residues. In DNA, the CDR3 is TGTGCCAGCAGTGACAGGTCCGACACTGAAGCTTTCTTT. It specifies CASSDRSDTEAFF. Full variable domain (remainder filled in from reference TRBV28 and TRBJ1-1): DVKVTQSSRYLVKRTGEKVFLECVQDMDHENMFWYRQDPGLGLRLIYFSYDVKMKEKGDIPEGYSVSREKKERFSLILESASTNQTSMYLCASSDRSDTEAFFGQGTRLTVV.

The genes are TRBV19 and TRBJ2-7; 7 nucleotides match TRBD2. Germline CDR1 reads LNHDA; CDR2 reads SQIVND (reference sequence). V lost 3 bases, J lost 3 bases, and 2 bases stayed unmatched. The CDR3 runs 13 residues. CDR3 region: CASSIQRGYEQYF. DNA for the CDR3: TGTGCCAGTAGTATCCAGCGGGGCTACGAGCAGTACTTC.

The genes are TRBV5-6 and TRBJ2-2; tentative D call: TRBD2 (6 bases). This CDR3 contains 17 residues. Between the trimmed V and J ends, which lost 3 bases and 0 bases, there was a span of 15 bases. Germline V gene sequence: CDR1 SGHDT, CDR2 YYEEEE. The CDR3 DNA follows: TGTGCCAGCAGCTCCCTGGGGGGACGTACGAACACCGGGGAGCTGTTTTTT. Encoded protein: CASSSLGGRTNTGELFF.

This chain links TRBV10-3 with TRBJ1-1; a weak D match, TRBD1 (6 bases). This CDR3 is built from 13 residues. V was trimmed by 6 bases and J by 0 bases, leaving 8 bases between them. The germline CDR1 and CDR2 sequences are ENHRY and SYGVKD. Written as DNA, the CDR3 is TGTGCCATCAGCGGACAGCTGAACACTGAAGCTTTCTTT. This gives the protein CAISGQLNTEAFF.

This chain joins TRBV6-5 and TRBJ1-2; D possibly corresponds to TRBD1 (5 bases). This CDR3 is built from 13 residues. Trimming removed 6 bases at V and 4 bases at J, with 12 bases between. The germline CDR1 and CDR2 sequences are MNHEY and SVGAGI. CDR3 sequence reads: CASSLGGIYGYTF. Written as DNA, the CDR3 is TGTGCCAGCAGCCTCGGGGGGATCTATGGCTACACCTTC.

The CDR3 DNA reads TGCGCCAGCAGCTTGGGGACAGATGAAAAACTGTTTTTT. This translates into CASSLGTDEKLFF. This chain connects TRBV5-1 to TRBJ1-4, with a possible D match to TRBD1 (6 bases). V gave up 0 bases and J gave up 6 bases, with 6 bases separating them. The CDR3 sequence is 13 residues long. The V gene's germline CDR1 is SGHRS and CDR2 YFSETQ.

The rearrangement uses TRBV2 and TRBJ1-2; 10 nucleotides agree with TRBD1. CDR1 is SNHLY and CDR2 is FYNNEI in the germline V gene. CDR3 length: 13 amino acids. V shed 5 bases and J 8 bases; nucleotides not matched to a gene: 5. The CDR3 DNA reads TGTGCCAGCAGTCGACAGGGGGCGGAAGGCTACACCTTC. It translates to CASSRQGAEGYTF.

In this sample, this clone turned up once. In DNA, the CDR3 is TGTGCCAGCAGCTACTACAGGGACGCGGGAGATACGCAGTATTTT. This gives the protein CASSYYRDAGDTQYF. The chain carries TRBV7-2 and TRBJ2-3; TRBD1 might be the D (6 bases). The CDR3 contains 15 residues. Per germline, CDR1 SGHTA and CDR2 FQGNSA. Trimming removed 4 bases at V and 5 bases at J, with 16 bases between.

This chain uses TRBV5-5 with TRBJ1-1, with D perhaps matching TRBD1 (5 bases). This CDR3 has 13 amino acids. V lost 3 bases and J lost 6, with 12 bases in between. Germline CDR1 SGHKS, CDR2 YYEKEE (reference sequence). CDR3 protein: CASSSFGTPEAFF. CDR3 nucleotides: TGTGCCAGCAGCTCCTTCGGGACTCCTGAAGCTTTCTTT.

This sequence joins TRBV19 and TRBJ2-7; 7 bases are a match to TRBD1. The CDR3 covers 15 residues. After removal of 3 bases from V and 4 bases from J, the junction contained 9 bases not matched to a gene. CDR1 and CDR2 from the germline V gene are LNHDA and SQIVND (reference sequence). In nucleotides, the CDR3 is TGTGCCAGTAGTATCTTCCGGGACAGTAGATACGAGCAGTACTTC. Its translation: CASSIFRDSRYEQYF.

The chain combines TRBV28 with TRBJ1-3; D unclear. The CDR3 sequence is 16 residues long. Trimming cost V 3 bases and J 2 bases, with 14 bases left between them. Looked up from germline, CDR1 is MDHEN and CDR2 is SYDVKM. CDR3 loop: CASSLTTSLTGNTIYF. CDR3 sequence (DNA): TGTGCCAGCAGTTTGACGACATCCCTCACTGGAAACACCATATATTTT.

The CDR3 sequence is CASSSRQTEKLFF. CDR3 coding DNA: TGTGCCAGCAGCTCCAGGCAGACTGAAAAACTGTTTTTT. The rearrangement links TRBV7-2 to TRBJ1-4; D gene ambiguous. The CDR3 is 13 amino acids. Deletions cut 4 bases from V and 7 bases from J, with 10 bases between. Looked up from germline, CDR1 is SGHTA and CDR2 is FQGNSA. Variable domain in full (rest from reference TRBV7-2 and TRBJ1-4): GAGVSQSPSNKVTEKGKDVELRCDPISGHTALYWYRQSLGQGLEFLIYFQGNSAPDKSGLPSDRFSAERTGGSVSTLTIQRTQQEDSAVYLCASSSRQTEKLFFGSGTQLSVL.

This clone was recorded a few times. The chain employs TRBV5-4 and TRBJ1-2, with a possible D match to TRBD1 (5 bases). The V gene lost 1 base and the J gene lost 0 bases, with 7 bases spanning the gap. The CDR3 spans 14 residues. Germline CDR1 and CDR2: SGHNT and YYREEE (reference sequence). The CDR3 loop reads CASSLRQTNYGYTF. The CDR3 DNA reads TGTGCCAGCAGCTTGAGACAGACTAACTATGGCTACACCTTC. Supplemented by reference TRBV5-4 and TRBJ1-2, the full variable domain reads ETGVTQSPTHLIKTRGQQVTLRCSSQSGHNTVSWYQQALGQGPQFIFQYYREEENGRGNFPPRFSGLQFPNYSSELNVNALELDDSALYLCASSLRQTNYGYTFGSGTRLTVV.

The V gene is TRBV7-2, the J gene TRBJ2-1; 8 positions match TRBD2. The J segment lost 15 bases and the V segment lost 3 bases, leaving 10 bases of the junction unmatched. Germline values: CDR1 SGHTA, CDR2 FQGNSA. The CDR3 runs 13 residues. CDR3: CASSFPGGVGGFF. The CDR3 DNA follows: TGTGCCAGCAGCTTCCCCGGGGGGGTGGGGGGGTTCTTC.

This clone was recorded a few times. The V and J genes are TRBV6-1 and TRBJ2-1; weak D call: TRBD2 (6 bases). The CDR3 consists of 14 residues. V dropped 8 bases and J dropped 8 bases, with 19 bases sitting between them. Germline lookup yields CDR1 MNHNS and CDR2 SASEGT. CDR3 amino acids: CASGGAGPIDEQFF. CDR3 sequence (DNA): TGTGCCAGCGGGGGTGCGGGGCCTATAGATGAGCAGTTCTTC.

This clone was observed once. The rearrangement uses TRBV7-6 and TRBJ1-5; D call uncertain. CDR3 size: 13 residues. Between the trimmed V and J ends, which lost 1 base and 7 bases, there was a span of 8 bases. CDR1 is SGHVS and CDR2 is FNYEAQ in the germline V gene. As DNA, the CDR3 is TGTGCCAGCAGCTTAGGCGGATTCCAGCCCCAGCATTTT. Translated, it gives CASSLGGFQPQHF.

The chain joins TRBV15 to TRBJ2-5; D remains ambiguous. This CDR3 spans 12 amino acids. V lost 4 bases and J lost 1, with 4 bases in between. Germline V gives CDR1 LNHNV, CDR2 YYDKDF (reference sequence). The CDR3 DNA follows: TGTGCCACCAGCACGTCCCAAGAGACCCAGTACTTC. Encoded protein: CATSTSQETQYF.

V usage is TRBV4-3 and J usage is TRBJ2-1; D gene unclear. CDR1 and CDR2 from the germline V gene are LGHNA and YSLEER. Trimming stripped 4 bases from V and 5 bases from J, with 12 bases between. This CDR3 has 14 residues. The CDR3 is CASSPDEVDNEQFF. In DNA, the CDR3 is TGCGCCAGCAGCCCCGACGAGGTAGACAATGAGCAGTTCTTC.

The CDR3 bases are TGTGCCAGCAGCTCTGAGAACTCCCTTACCACAGATACGCAGTATTTT. Amino acids: CASSSENSLTTDTQYF. This chain connects TRBV5-8 to TRBJ2-3; D gene unclear. V was pared by 3 bases and J by 2 bases, with 16 bases between. CDR3 length equals 16 residues. Germline loops: CDR1 SGHTS, CDR2 YDEGEE. The entire variable domain, with the rest obtained from reference TRBV5-8 and TRBJ2-3, is as follows: EAGVTQSPTHLIKTRGQQATLRCSPISGHTSVYWYQQALGLGLQFLLWYDEGEERNRGNFPPRFSGRQFPNYSSELNVNALELEDSALYLCASSSENSLTTDTQYFGPGTRLTVL.

The chain couples TRBV5-4 to TRBJ1-5; D is uncertain. The CDR3 has 17 amino acids. Germline V gives CDR1 SGHNT, CDR2 YYREEE (reference sequence). V gave up 4 bases and J gave up 0 bases, with 17 bases separating them. CDR3 coding DNA: TGTGCCAGCAGCCTGTTATTGGCTTCCCCTAGCAATCAGCCCCAGCATTTT. Its protein is CASSLLLASPSNQPQHF.

This chain links TRBV10-2 with TRBJ1-4; 7 positions agree with TRBD1. V was clipped by 2 bases and J by 4 bases; unmatched bases: 4. Germline-derived CDR1 and CDR2 are WSHSY and SAAADI. The CDR3 is made up of 15 amino acids. CDR3 coding DNA: TGCGCCAGCAGTGAGGGGACAGTTTATAATGAAAAACTGTTTTTT. Encoded protein: CASSEGTVYNEKLFF.

The chain uses TRBV6-1 and TRBJ1-1; 11 bases match TRBD1. Germline lookup yields CDR1 MNHNS and CDR2 SASEGT. V lost 7 bases to trimming and J lost 2 bases; unmatched junction nucleotides: 6. This CDR3 is built from 15 residues. The CDR3 DNA is TGTGCCAGCACCGCCGGGACAGGGGGTAACACTGAAGCTTTCTTT. Residues: CASTAGTGGNTEAFF.

The chain uses TRBV4-1 and TRBJ2-7, with 7 bases lining up with TRBD1. The CDR3 totals 13 residues. From germline, CDR1 is MGHRA and CDR2 YSYEKL. Germline trimming cut 6 bases from V and 2 bases from J; bases unmatched to any gene: 4. As DNA, the CDR3 is TGCGCCAGCAGTCGACAGGGCCCCTACGAGCAGTACTTC. Encoded protein: CASSRQGPYEQYF.

The gene calls are TRBV7-2 and TRBJ1-1; TRBD1 aligns across 8 bases. Germline V CDR1 and CDR2: SGHTA, FQGNSA. With 4 bases clipped from V and 5 bases from J, the junction kept 3 bases outside the gene matches. The CDR3 length is 13 residues. The CDR3 DNA follows: TGTGCCAGCAGCTCAGGACAGGGAACTGAAGCTTTCTTT. This sequence encodes CASSSGQGTEAFF.

With respect to this clone: Mismatch with germline at one junction end may stem from a read error. V gene TRBV7-9 combines with J gene TRBJ2-3; weak D call: TRBD1 (7 bases). The CDR3 loop spans 15 amino acids. Germline CDR1 and CDR2: SEHNR and FQNEAQ (reference sequence). The CDR3 DNA reads as TGTTCCAGCAGCCAATGGGACAGCGGGACAGATACGCAGTATTTT. Amino acids: CSSSQWDSGTDTQYF.